A selection of T cell receptor beta chains follows, all from one sample in a study of blood T cell repertoires in COVID-19. The repertoire was sequenced with immunoSEQ multiplex PCR; TCRdb's copy has only in-frame clones and lacks some. The table records fewer than 500,000 clones, about 89% of them present only once. Source material: PBMCs or T cells enriched from blood (not recorded which). All receptors derive from a man between 25 and 39 years old who had recovered from COVID-19. Each CDR3 is given with its conserved first and last residue. Fields, in order: CDR3 protein, CDR3 DNA, clone size, D gene, V gene, J gene, CDR3 length. A D gene is named only where the DNA matches it firmly. Clone size appears in some rows only: once, few, many, or a class for an expanded clone.

CASSLRTGGNNYGYTF	TGTGCCAGCAGCCTGAGGACAGGGGGAAATAACTATGGCTACACCTTC	NA	TRBD1	TRBV9	TRBJ1-2	16
CASSLAGGETQYF	TGCGCCAGCAGCTTGGCCGGAGGAGAGACCCAGTACTTC	few	NA	TRBV5-1	TRBJ2-5	13
CASSLARGEQYF	TGTGCCAGCAGCTTAGCGCGGGGAGAGCAGTACTTC	NA	NA	TRBV7-9	TRBJ2-7	12
CASSWQDYNEQFF	TGTGCCAGCAGTTGGCAGGATTACAATGAGCAGTTCTTC	NA	NA	TRBV12-3/TRBV12-4	TRBJ2-1	13
CASSPISGEAYNEQFF	TGTGCCAGCAGCCCGATTAGCGGGGAGGCTTACAATGAGCAGTTCTTC	NA	TRBD2	TRBV11-2	TRBJ2-1	16
CASSRLNEKLFF	TGTGCCAGTAGCCGGTTAAATGAAAAACTGTTTTTT	NA	NA	TRBV19	TRBJ1-4	12
CSASVAGGVSYEQYF	TGCAGTGCTAGTGTGGCAGGGGGCGTAAGCTACGAGCAGTACTTC	NA	TRBD1	TRBV20-1	TRBJ2-7	15
CAMAGGSTDTQYF	TGTGCCATGGCGGGGGGTAGCACAGATACGCAGTATTTT	NA	TRBD2	TRBV10-3	TRBJ2-3	13
CASSQLGLASEQFF	TGCGCCAGCAGCCAGCTCGGACTAGCGAGTGAGCAGTTCTTC	NA	TRBD2	TRBV4-3	TRBJ2-1	14
CASSRTGSSYNSPLHF	TGTGCCAGCAGCCGGACAGGGAGCTCCTATAATTCACCCCTCCACTTT	NA	TRBD1	TRBV7-9	TRBJ1-6	16
CASSQEGVYYGYTF	TGTGCCAGCAGCCAAGAGGGAGTCTACTATGGCTACACCTTC	NA	NA	TRBV4-2	TRBJ1-2	14
CASGTGRTDTQYF	TGTGCCAGCGGGACAGGCCGCACAGATACGCAGTATTTT	NA	TRBD1	TRBV12-3/TRBV12-4	TRBJ2-3	13
CASRTDSSYNEQFF	TGTGCCAGCAGAACCGACTCCAGCTACAATGAGCAGTTCTTC	NA	NA	TRBV2	TRBJ2-1	14